This note documents a single T cell receptor beta chain sequence. Its antigen is still unknown. This sample is drawn from a study of beta chain features in type 1 diabetes. Regarding the study as a whole: Patients' naive, central memory and Treg TCRB repertoires seemed closer to one another than those of healthy donors.

The investigators reverse transcribed all of the isolated RNA, so they sequenced expressed TCRB transcripts. Clones were sequenced by immunoSEQ multiplex PCR, and TCRdb holds only the in-frame ones, with some missing. The sample records 900,000 or so clones, 17% being singletons. CDR3 length: 19 residues. The V and J ends lost 6 bases and 3 bases, in that order; junction bases with no gene match: 20. Germline lookup yields CDR1 SGHTA and CDR2 FQGTGA. The sequenced sample was naive CD4+ T cells from blood. This sequence joins TRBV7-3 and TRBJ2-1; 7 nucleotides match TRBD2. The receptor's source is a woman under 30 in good health. CDR3 protein: CASRKKGGDSEAGYNEQFF. CDR3 sequence (DNA): TGTGCCAGCAGAAAAAAGGGAGGGGATAGTGAAGCGGGCTACAATGAGCAGTTCTTC. Full variable domain (rest looked up from reference TRBV7-3 and TRBJ2-1): GAGVSQTPSNKVTEKGKYVELRCDPISGHTALYWYRQSLGQGPEFLIYFQGTGAADDSGLPNDRFFAVRPEGSVSTLKIQRTERGDSAVYLCASRKKGGDSEAGYNEQFFGPGTRLTVL.